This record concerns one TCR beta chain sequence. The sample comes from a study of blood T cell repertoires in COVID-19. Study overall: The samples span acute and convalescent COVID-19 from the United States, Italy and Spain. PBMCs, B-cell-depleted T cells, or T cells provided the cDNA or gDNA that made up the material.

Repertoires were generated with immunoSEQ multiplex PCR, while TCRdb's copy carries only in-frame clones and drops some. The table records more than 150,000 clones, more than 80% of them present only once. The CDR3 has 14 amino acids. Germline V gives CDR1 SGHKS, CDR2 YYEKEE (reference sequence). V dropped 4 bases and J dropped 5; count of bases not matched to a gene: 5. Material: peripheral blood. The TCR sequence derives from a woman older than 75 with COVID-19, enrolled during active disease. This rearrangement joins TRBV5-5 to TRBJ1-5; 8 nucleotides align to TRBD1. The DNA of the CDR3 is TGTGCCAGCAGCCTAACAGGGGGGGATCAGCCCCAGCATTTT. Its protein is CASSLTGGDQPQHF.